This TCR beta chain was documented in a study of shared clonotypes between healthy human individuals. Study context: Three plates were used per donor for CD4 naive, three for CD4 memory, two for CD8 naive and one for CD8 memory.

Study results and caveats: Estimated richness was generally greater in naive than memory subsets.

Nashville, Tennessee was home to all donors, each a Caucasian adult. Subsets obtained from CD4+ cells comprised CD45RA+ naive and CD45RA-negative memory cells. The count of this clone is one. Its cognate antigen is unknown. Data came from immunoSEQ multiplex PCR; TCRdb stores just in-frame clones and leaves some out. The sample yields about 2.4 million clones, more than 85% seen once. Sample: naive CD4+ T cells from PBMCs. As for subset: CD45RA+ positively selected. This receptor was obtained from a man aged 18 to 35 in good health. Some clones in this sample may be carry-over from other donors' samples.

CDR3 in amino acids: CASSSVAGGPIYEQYF. The CDR3 DNA is TGTGCCAGCAGCTCGGTAGCGGGAGGCCCGATCTACGAGCAGTACTTC. This chain connects TRBV7-9 to TRBJ2-7; 10 bases align to TRBD2. The germline V gene has CDR1 SEHNR and CDR2 FQNEAQ (reference sequence). The V gene end was trimmed by 4 bases and the J gene end by 3 bases; junction bases not matched to a gene: 9. This CDR3 has 16 residues. Together with reference TRBV7-9 and TRBJ2-7, the CDR3 gives the full variable domain: DTGVSQNPRHKITKRGQNVTFRCDPISEHNRLYWYRQTLGQGPEFLTYFQNEAQLEKSRLLSDRFSAERPKGSFSTLEIQRTEQGDSAMYLCASSSVAGGPIYEQYFGPGTRLTVT.